This is a list of T cell receptor beta chains from one sample in a study of a mutant IDH1 vaccine in newly diagnosed glioma. Assay: immunoSEQ multiplex PCR; the TCRdb copy retains only in-frame clones and omits some. The sample yields tens of thousands of clones, about 80% seen once. These TCRs are of unknown antigen specificity. The material was PBMCs, obtained from a glioma patient whose treatment included an IDH1 peptide vaccine. Receptor source: a man aged 50 to 60 with glioma. CDR3s leave out the opening cysteine and the closing phenylalanine or tryptophan. Each record gives: V gene, CDR3 protein.

>TRBV30
AWSVAAGRADTQY
>TRBV20-1
SARGGGGYT
>TRBV6-4
ASSDGVGGTDTQY
>TRBV6-5
ASSSDSPISGYT
>TRBV6-5
ASSYEGEVYNEQF
>TRBV11-2
ASSFDSSYGYT
>TRBV7-7
ASSLGTAETQY
>TRBV7-2
ASSFEGQGNTEAF
>TRBV30
AWSLGTPGTQY
>TRBV18
ASSPQRDEKLF
>TRBV5-1
ASSFGGSGETQY
>TRBV6-6
ASSDVGQYQPQH
>TRBV5-6
ASSLQGVGNTIY
>TRBV28
ASSQQGNYGYT
>TRBV5-1
ASSSRQGTDTQY
>TRBV6-1
ASSTNNEQF
>TRBV29-1
SVEDAGGGYGYT
>TRBV10-3
AISERAENTEAF
>TRBV20-1
SARKVSEAF
>TRBV28
ASRAGVRQPQH
>TRBV7-9
ASSLLQGSPAGNEQF
>TRBV27
ASTHPGNNSPLH
>TRBV7-9
ASSPPGTGGVGYGYT
>TRBV30
AWSRGLSGANVLT
>TRBV20-1
SVSRGYGYT
>TRBV6-6
ASSYGTGNTGELF
>TRBV14
ASSQVGRGALSGANVLT
>TRBV29-1
SVGGGDDEQF
>TRBV5-6
ASSLLQSRETQY
>TRBV18
ASSPPVLGGQVYEQY
>TRBV5-1
ASSLAGVNEQF
>TRBV5-1
ASSLVGGQETQY
>TRBV7-9
AIFGADQETQY
>TRBV6-5
ASSRLGVEDGYT
>TRBV6-1
ALRQGSSNTEAF
>TRBV5-4
ASSFVGGTEAF
>TRBV14
ASSQVLAGGPSTDTQY
>TRBV19
ASSIGIRNTEAF
>TRBV7-2
ASRPPGGLAGGRTGELF
>TRBV7-2
ASSLKETQY
>TRBV27
ASSRTGGPVAKNIQY
>TRBV4-1
ASSQEGGDEKLF
>TRBV27
ASSLSTGGSEQY
>TRBV27
ASTRGHEQF
>TRBV7-2
ASSSAGTGNGYT
>TRBV5-1
ASSGGTGGTYGYT
>TRBV30
ACPNRGTSGGSGELF
>TRBV7-2
ASSQRARTSSYEQY
>TRBV7-2
ASSTQVAANVLT
>TRBV6-1
ASNKGAYSYGYT
>TRBV6-1
ASSVRDGRQETQY
>TRBV7-2
ASSLVAGGLGAYEQY
>TRBV29-1
SVSWILNTEAF
>TRBV27
ASSLDSNEQF
>TRBV2
ASVRDDNEQF
>TRBV18
ASLGTGGMNTEAF
>TRBV19
ASSIVSGRGYSNQPQH
>TRBV5-5
ASSLNEAGGYT